One sample yielded the 9 T cell receptor beta chains listed below, sequenced in a study of shared clonotypes between healthy human individuals. Sequencing was performed with immunoSEQ multiplex PCR; in TCRdb, only in-frame clones are kept and a portion is missing. The data contain nearly 1 million clones, about three quarters of them singletons. Sequencing input: memory CD4+ T cells sorted from blood. Subset described: CD45RA-negative fraction. These receptors were collected from a man younger than 35 in good health.

The V and J genes are TRBV7-2 and TRBJ1-5, with D unresolved. CDR3 size: 15 residues. The germline V gene encodes CDR1 SGHTA and CDR2 FQGNSA. Deletions cut 1 base from V and 1 base from J, with 8 bases between. The CDR3 region is CASSLGGASNQPQHF. In nucleotides, the CDR3 is TGTGCCAGCAGCTTAGGCGGCGCCAGCAATCAGCCCCAGCATTTT.

This clone is a singleton in its sample. The chain carries TRBV28 and TRBJ1-2; 11 bases align to TRBD1. Germline-derived CDR1 and CDR2 are MDHEN and SYDVKM. The CDR3 totals 16 residues. V was clipped by 4 bases and J by 1 base; unmatched bases: 5. In DNA, the CDR3 is TGTGCCAGCAGTTCTAGGACAGGGGGCGGTAACTATGGCTACACCTTC. Protein: CASSSRTGGGNYGYTF.

The rearrangement joins TRBV4-3 to TRBJ2-3; 8 nucleotides agree with TRBD1. The CDR3 runs 15 residues. The ends lost 0 bases at V and 7 bases at J; junction bases unmatched: 6. Germline CDR1 is LGHNA and CDR2 is YSLEER. The chain's CDR3 is CASSQEDRDEYTQYF. The CDR3 region has the DNA TGCGCCAGCAGCCAAGAGGACAGGGACGAATATACGCAGTATTTT.

In regard to this clone: Other DNA variants within this sample encode the same CDR3. The chain carries TRBV14 and TRBJ2-1; TRBD2 aligns across 12 bases. Trimming cost V 1 base and J 8 bases; bases outside gene matches: 3. Germline values: CDR1 SGHDN, CDR2 FVKESK. The CDR3 consists of 15 residues. The CDR3 nucleotides read TGTGCCAGCAGCCAAGGACTAGCGGGGGTCCATGAGCAGTTCTTC. This sequence encodes CASSQGLAGVHEQFF.

The V gene is TRBV28, the J gene TRBJ1-2; D is unresolved. Trimming shortened V by 5 bases and J by 7 bases, and 14 bases separated the two germline ends. Germline V gives CDR1 MDHEN, CDR2 SYDVKM. The CDR3 consists of 13 residues. As DNA, the CDR3 is TGTGCCAGCAGTGATACTGGGGTTAGTGGCTACACCTTC. It translates to CASSDTGVSGYTF.

The gene calls are TRBV6-1 and TRBJ1-5; D is unresolved. V lost 6 bases, J lost 0 bases, and 9 bases lay in between. The CDR3 contains 14 residues. Germline CDR1 MNHNS, CDR2 SASEGT. The CDR3 spells CASRRQDSNQPQHF. The CDR3 region has the DNA TGTGCCAGCAGAAGACAAGATAGCAATCAGCCCCAGCATTTT.

A few counts support this clone. The chain joins TRBV11-1 to TRBJ2-7; no clear D. Germline assignment: CDR1 SGHAT and CDR2 FQDESV (reference sequence). V gave up 5 bases and J gave up 5 bases, with 28 bases separating them. This CDR3 is 18 amino acids long. In DNA, the CDR3 is TGTGCCAGCAGCCCCAGGCCCCTCCCCTATTGGCCCCTCCACGAGCAGTACTTC. It encodes CASSPRPLPYWPLHEQYF. Using reference TRBV11-1 and TRBJ2-7 for the parts outside the CDR3, the full variable domain is EAEVAQSPRYKITEKSQAVAFWCDPISGHATLYWYRQILGQGPELLVQFQDESVVDDSQLPKDRFSAERLKGVDSTLKIQPAELGDSAMYLCASSPRPLPYWPLHEQYFGPGTRLTVT.

The chain is built from TRBV25-1 and TRBJ2-1; 13 nucleotides align to TRBD2. Germline CDR1 and CDR2: MGHDK and SYGVNS. The V and J ends lost 3 bases and 7 bases, in that order; junction bases with no gene match: 6. The CDR3 spans 16 residues. The CDR3 coding sequence is TGTGCCAGCAGTGACGGGGGACTAGCGGGAAGGAATGAGCAGTTCTTC. This gives the protein CASSDGGLAGRNEQFF.

The chain combines TRBV5-1 with TRBJ2-5; tentatively, D is TRBD2 (6 bases). This CDR3 contains 15 residues. Germline CDR1 is SGHRS and CDR2 is YFSETQ. V was cut by 1 base and J by 0 bases, with 10 bases left in between. DNA for the CDR3: TGCGCCAGCAGCTTGCTCGGGGACTACCAAGAGACCCAGTACTTC. Its translation: CASSLLGDYQETQYF.